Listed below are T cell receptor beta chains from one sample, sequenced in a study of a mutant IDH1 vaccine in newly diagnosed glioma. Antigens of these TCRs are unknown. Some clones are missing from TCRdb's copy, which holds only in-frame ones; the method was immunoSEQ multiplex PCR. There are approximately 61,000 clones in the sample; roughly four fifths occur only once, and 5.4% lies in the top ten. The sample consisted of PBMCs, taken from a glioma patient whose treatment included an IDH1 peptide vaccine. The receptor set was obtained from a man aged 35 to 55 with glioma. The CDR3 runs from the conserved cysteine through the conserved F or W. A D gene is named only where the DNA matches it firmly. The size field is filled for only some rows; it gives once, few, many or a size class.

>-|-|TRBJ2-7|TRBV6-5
TGTGCCAGCATAGGACCGGGGAACGAGCAGTACTTC
CASIGPGNEQYF
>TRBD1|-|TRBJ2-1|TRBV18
TGTGCCAGCTCACCCCGGGACAGGGGGTGGAATGAGCAGTTCTTC
CASSPRDRGWNEQFF
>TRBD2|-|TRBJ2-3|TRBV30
TGTGCCTGGACGGGCGGGGGGAGGACAGATACGCAGTATTTT
CAWTGGGRTDTQYF
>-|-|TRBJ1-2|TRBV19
TGTGCCAGTAGTATCGGCGGGGGTGGCTACACCTTC
CASSIGGGGYTF
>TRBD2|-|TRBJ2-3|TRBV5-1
TGCGCCAGCGCCGGGGGGAGTTTTACAGATACGCAGTATTTT
CASAGGSFTDTQYF
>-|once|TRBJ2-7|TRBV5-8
TGTGCCAGCAGCTCCTACGAGCAGTACTTC
CASSSYEQYF
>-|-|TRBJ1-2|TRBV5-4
TGTGCCAGCAGCTTCTTTTCCAGAACTAACTATGGCTACACCTTC
CASSFFSRTNYGYTF
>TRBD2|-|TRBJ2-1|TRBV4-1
TGCGCCAGCAGTCAAACCCCAGCGGGGCCGCAGTTCTTC
CASSQTPAGPQFF
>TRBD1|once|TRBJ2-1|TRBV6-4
TGTGCCAGCAGTGACTCGGACAGGGGTGAGCAGTTCTTC
CASSDSDRGEQFF
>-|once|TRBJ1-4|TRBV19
TGTGCCACCCAAGACCCGGGCCTGAATGAAAAACTGTTTTTT
CATQDPGLNEKLFF
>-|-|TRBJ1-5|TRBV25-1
TGTGCCAGCAGTGAAGGGGGCCGGAATCAGCCCCAGCATTTT
CASSEGGRNQPQHF
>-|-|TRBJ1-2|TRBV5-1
TGCGCCAGCAGCTTGGAGGGCACTTCAAACTATGGCTACACCTTC
CASSLEGTSNYGYTF
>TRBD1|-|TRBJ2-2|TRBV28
TGTGCCAGCAGTTTGGGGATCCGACAGGGGGGAACCGGGGAGCTGTTTTTT
CASSLGIRQGGTGELFF
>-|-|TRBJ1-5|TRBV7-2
TGTGCCAGCAGCCTGGACGGATTAAGCAATCAGCCCCAGCATTTT
CASSLDGLSNQPQHF
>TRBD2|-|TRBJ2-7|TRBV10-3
TGTGCCATCGGACTAGCTTTAAACTACGAGCAGTACTTC
CAIGLALNYEQYF
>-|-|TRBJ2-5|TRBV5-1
TGCGCCAGCAGCTTGGAAGAGACCCAGTACTTC
CASSLEETQYF
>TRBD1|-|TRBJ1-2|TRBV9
TGTGCCAGCAGCCTCTCTACAGGGGGAAACTATGGCTACACCTTC
CASSLSTGGNYGYTF
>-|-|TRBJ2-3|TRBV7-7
TGTGCTAGCAGCCGGAGCGGCTCCACAGATACGCAGTATTTT
CASSRSGSTDTQYF
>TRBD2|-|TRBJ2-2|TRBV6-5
TGTGCCAGCAGTTACGGACTAGTGGCGGCCGGGGAGCTGTTTTTT
CASSYGLVAAGELFF
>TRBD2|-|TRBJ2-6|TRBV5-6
TGTGCCAGCAGCTCTAGCGGGGGTGGGGCCAACGTCCTGACTTTC
CASSSSGGGANVLTF
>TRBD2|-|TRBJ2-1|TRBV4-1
TGCGCCAGCAGCCAAGACGGGCTAGCGGACAATGAGCAGTTCTTC
CASSQDGLADNEQFF
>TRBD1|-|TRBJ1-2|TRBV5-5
TGTGCCAGCAGCGGGCGGACAGGGGATGGCTACACCTTC
CASSGRTGDGYTF
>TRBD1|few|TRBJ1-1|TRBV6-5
TGTGCCAGCAGGAGGGGGCCGAACACTGAAGCTTTCTTT
CASRRGPNTEAFF
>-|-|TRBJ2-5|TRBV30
TGTGCCTGGAGTGTTAGTACTCAAGAGACCCAGTACTTC
CAWSVSTQETQYF
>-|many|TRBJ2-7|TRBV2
TGTGCCAGCAGTGAGGACGGGACCGAGCAGTACTTC
CASSEDGTEQYF
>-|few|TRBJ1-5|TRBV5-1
TGCGCCAGCAGCAGGGGCGACAGCAATCAGCCCCAGCATTTT
CASSRGDSNQPQHF
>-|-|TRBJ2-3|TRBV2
TGTGCCAGCAGCCCCGACCAGTGGGATACGCAGTATTTT
CASSPDQWDTQYF
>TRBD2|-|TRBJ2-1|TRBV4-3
TGCGCCAGCAGCCAAATCCCACCCACTAGCGGGGGGGCGTTCTACAATGAGCAGTTCTTC
CASSQIPPTSGGAFYNEQFF
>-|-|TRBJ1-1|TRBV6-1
TGTGCCAGCAGTGAAGCCCCAGCCATGAACACTGAAGCTTTCTTT
CASSEAPAMNTEAFF
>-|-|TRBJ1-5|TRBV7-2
TGTGCCAGCAGCTTTTTGTACAATCAGCCCCAGCATTTT
CASSFLYNQPQHF
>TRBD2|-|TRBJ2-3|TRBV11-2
TGTGCCAGCAGCCCACGCCTGGGGCGGGGGGTCGCAGATACGCAGTATTTT
CASSPRLGRGVADTQYF
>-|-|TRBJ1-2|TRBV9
TGTGCCAGCAGTGATATGCCCAGGGGCGTTATCTATGGCTACACCTTC
CASSDMPRGVIYGYTF
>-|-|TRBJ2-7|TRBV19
TGTGCCACTTCAGCGATTTCCTACGAGCAGTACTTC
CATSAISYEQYF
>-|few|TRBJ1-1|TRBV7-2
TGTGCCAGCAGCTTACGGCAGGCCACTGAAGCTTTCTTT
CASSLRQATEAFF